This T cell receptor beta chain originates from a study of radiotherapy plus CTLA-4 blockade in lung cancer. Profiling relied on immunoSEQ multiplex PCR, and the TCRdb table lists in-frame clones only, not all of them. The sample includes approximately 77,000 clones, 78% seen only once; the top ten take 22%. The V gene's germline CDR1 is SQVTM and CDR2 ANQGSEA. V was shortened by 8 bases and J by 3 bases, with 19 bases between the two germline ends. The CDR3 extends over 15 amino acids. The receptor was isolated from a human donor with non-small cell lung cancer whose response to radiotherapy plus ipilimumab could not be evaluated. Some clones in this sample may be carry-over from other donors' samples. The specimen comprised peripheral blood, sampled from a patient treated with radiotherapy plus ipilimumab. The chain carries TRBV29-1 and TRBJ2-2, with a possible D match to TRBD2 (6 bases). The CDR3 DNA sequence: TGCAGCTTCACCGGGACTCCCGTGGACACCGGGGAGCTGTTTTTT. Translating it yields CSFTGTPVDTGELFF.